A selection of T cell receptor beta chains follows, all from one sample in a study of neoadjuvant nivolumab and ipilimumab in lung cancer. This table comes from immunoSEQ multiplex PCR, and its TCRdb copy is limited to in-frame clones, with some not included. The sample lists 10,000 to 15,000 clones, about 94% seen once, with about 2.7% in the top ten. This specimen consisted of peripheral blood, obtained after neoadjuvant nivolumab, alone or with ipilimumab, at or shortly before surgery. The source is an adult with non-small cell lung cancer. Each CDR3 is given with its conserved first and last residue. A D gene is named only where the DNA matches it firmly. The listing skips clone size in some rows; elsewhere it reads once, few, many or a size class.

j_gene	v_gene	d_gene	abundance	CDR3aa	CDR3nt
TRBJ1-5	TRBV18	NA	NA	CASSPSGTFNQPQHF	TGTGCCAGCTCACCCAGCGGGACATTCAATCAGCCCCAGCATTTT
TRBJ2-1	TRBV2	TRBD2	NA	CASSPGTSGRAGFYNEQFF	TGTGCCAGCAGCCCCGGGACTAGCGGGAGGGCCGGTTTCTACAATGAGCAGTTCTTC
TRBJ2-1	TRBV15	TRBD2	NA	CATSRGVGGSDHEQFF	TGTGCCACCAGCAGAGGGGTGGGCGGGAGCGACCATGAGCAGTTCTTC
TRBJ2-3	TRBV5-1	NA	NA	CASSLTRALSTDTQYF	TGCGCCAGCAGCTTGACGCGAGCACTTAGCACAGATACGCAGTATTTT
TRBJ2-5	TRBV12-5	NA	NA	CASGESLGSETQYF	TGTGCTAGTGGTGAATCCTTGGGGAGCGAGACCCAGTACTTC
TRBJ2-2	TRBV27	TRBD1	NA	CASSPGQVWSRDTGELFF	TGTGCCAGCAGTCCGGGACAGGTCTGGTCGAGGGACACCGGGGAGCTGTTTTTT
TRBJ2-7	TRBV11-3	NA	NA	CASSPSPSHSEQYF	TGTGCCAGCAGCCCCAGTCCTTCACACTCCGAGCAGTACTTC
TRBJ2-5	TRBV4-1	NA	NA	CASSQVDMGLLSQETQYF	TGCGCCAGCAGCCAAGTTGATATGGGTCTGCTATCTCAAGAGACCCAGTACTTC
TRBJ1-1	TRBV28	NA	NA	CASSLVRGSTEAFF	TGTGCCAGCAGTTTAGTGCGGGGGAGCACTGAAGCTTTCTTT
TRBJ2-7	TRBV6-5	NA	NA	CASSAAGLYEQYF	TGTGCCAGCAGTGCTGCGGGACTCTACGAGCAGTACTTC
TRBJ2-3	TRBV5-1	NA	NA	CASSLAAGATDTQYF	TGCGCCAGCAGCTTGGCCGCGGGGGCCACAGATACGCAGTATTTT
TRBJ1-2	TRBV4-2	NA	NA	CASSQDSGANYGYTF	TGTGCCAGCAGCCAAGATTCCGGGGCCAACTATGGCTACACCTTC
TRBJ2-3	TRBV6-5	TRBD2	NA	CASSYSSAGGGDTQYF	TGTGCCAGCAGTTACTCCTCCGCGGGAGGGGGGGATACGCAGTATTTT
TRBJ2-1	TRBV5-1	TRBD2	NA	CASSFQREGEQFF	TGCGCCAGCAGCTTCCAGCGGGAGGGTGAGCAGTTCTTC
TRBJ2-3	TRBV7-8	TRBD2	NA	CASSWTSLGTDTQYF	TGTGCCAGCAGCTGGACTAGCCTCGGCACAGATACGCAGTATTTT
TRBJ1-4	TRBV28	TRBD1	NA	CASSLPSDRATNEKLFF	TGTGCCAGCAGTCTCCCTTCCGACAGGGCAACTAATGAAAAACTGTTTTTT
TRBJ1-1	TRBV19	NA	NA	CASNKGIGHTEAFF	TGTGCCAGTAACAAGGGGATAGGACACACTGAAGCTTTCTTT
TRBJ2-1	TRBV5-1	NA	NA	CASSFLGTEQFF	TGCGCCAGCAGCTTTTTAGGGACTGAGCAGTTCTTC
TRBJ1-1	TRBV12-5	TRBD1	NA	CASGLGQGQAFF	TGTGCTAGTGGTTTGGGACAGGGTCAAGCTTTCTTT
TRBJ2-7	TRBV27	NA	NA	CASSMNRVSSYEQYF	TGTGCCAGCAGTATGAACAGGGTCTCCTCCTACGAGCAGTACTTC
TRBJ2-7	TRBV4-2	TRBD1	once	CASSLPGQGSEQYF	TGTGCCAGCAGCCTTCCGGGACAGGGGTCTGAGCAGTACTTC
TRBJ2-1	TRBV23-1	NA	once	CASSQFWEYNEQFF	TGCGCCAGCAGTCAATTCTGGGAGTACAATGAGCAGTTCTTC
TRBJ2-2	TRBV6-4	NA	NA	CASRIGEGELFF	TGTGCCAGCAGGATCGGGGAAGGGGAGCTGTTTTTT
TRBJ1-2	TRBV11-2	TRBD1	NA	CASSQVQGAGYTF	TGTGCCAGCAGCCAGGTACAGGGGGCTGGCTACACCTTC
TRBJ2-2	TRBV2	TRBD1	NA	CASRGQGANTGELFF	TGTGCCAGCAGGGGACAGGGGGCGAACACCGGGGAGCTGTTTTTT
TRBJ2-4	TRBV11-2	TRBD1	NA	CASSPGQGAGSGWNIQYF	TGTGCCAGCAGCCCGGGACAGGGGGCTGGTAGCGGGTGGAACATTCAGTACTTC
TRBJ1-3	TRBV10-3	NA	NA	CAISDGSTGNTIYF	TGTGCCATCAGTGATGGCTCGACTGGAAACACCATATATTTT
TRBJ2-7	TRBV18	TRBD1	once	CASSPPRQGAGEQYF	TGTGCCAGCTCACCACCGAGACAGGGGGCGGGCGAGCAGTACTTC
TRBJ2-3	TRBV7-9	TRBD2	NA	CASSLVRAGASTDTQYF	TGTGCCAGCAGCTTAGTGCGTGCGGGAGCTAGCACAGATACGCAGTATTTT
TRBJ1-5	TRBV30	TRBD1	NA	CAWSVHLRQGNQPQHF	TGTGCCTGGAGTGTACATCTGAGACAGGGTAATCAGCCCCAGCATTTT
TRBJ2-1	TRBV25-1	NA	NA	CASSEQLGEQFF	TGTGCCAGCAGTGAACAGCTAGGTGAGCAGTTCTTC
TRBJ2-5	TRBV29-1	NA	NA	CSVEDQTIQETQYF	TGCAGCGTTGAAGATCAGACTATTCAGGAGACCCAGTACTTC
TRBJ2-1	TRBV7-9	NA	NA	CASSLEADNEQFF	TGTGCCAGCAGCTTAGAAGCCGACAATGAGCAGTTCTTC
TRBJ2-3	TRBV6-5	TRBD2	NA	CASTLAGSSTDTQYF	TGTGCCAGCACCTTAGCGGGGAGTAGCACAGATACGCAGTATTTT
TRBJ1-2	TRBV6-5	NA	NA	CASSYSGNYGYTF	TGTGCCAGCAGTTACTCCGGGAACTATGGCTACACCTTC
TRBJ1-5	TRBV30	NA	once	CAWSPGPSNQPQHF	TGTGCCTGGAGTCCGGGGCCTAGCAATCAGCCCCAGCATTTT
TRBJ2-5	TRBV19	NA	NA	CASSIRGRETQYF	TGTGCCAGTAGTATACGGGGGAGGGAGACCCAGTACTTC
TRBJ1-1	TRBV29-1	NA	once	CSISGLPGNTEAFF	TGCAGCATCTCGGGCCTCCCCGGGAACACTGAAGCTTTCTTT
TRBJ2-7	TRBV28	TRBD1	NA	CASRRTGNSYEQYF	TGTGCCAGCAGACGGACAGGGAATTCCTACGAGCAGTACTTC
TRBJ1-1	TRBV18	NA	NA	CASSRAGRDTEAFF	TGTGCCAGCTCACGGGCGGGTCGGGACACTGAAGCTTTCTTT
TRBJ2-7	TRBV5-4	NA	NA	CASSFASSVYEQYF	TGTGCCAGCAGCTTCGCTTCATCCGTTTACGAGCAGTACTTC
TRBJ2-7	TRBV9	TRBD2	NA	CASSLAGVSREQYF	TGTGCCAGCAGCTTAGCGGGAGTTTCGCGCGAGCAGTACTTC
TRBJ2-2	TRBV6-5	TRBD1	NA	CASSYATGTGSGELFF	TGTGCCAGCAGTTACGCCACCGGGACAGGTTCCGGGGAGCTGTTTTTT
TRBJ2-6	TRBV18	NA	NA	CASPPLNSGANVLTF	TGTGCCAGCCCTCCCCTAAACTCTGGGGCCAACGTCCTGACTTTC
TRBJ2-7	TRBV18	NA	NA	CASSLDLEDYEQYF	TGTGCCAGCTCACTTGACTTGGAGGACTACGAGCAGTACTTC
TRBJ2-5	TRBV7-2	NA	NA	CASSLAGTQETQYF	TGTGCCAGCAGCTTAGCAGGAACGCAAGAGACCCAGTACTTC
TRBJ1-2	TRBV6-5	TRBD1	NA	CASTRDRTNYGYTF	TGTGCCAGCACCCGGGACAGAACTAACTATGGCTACACCTTC
TRBJ2-7	TRBV7-9	NA	NA	CASSLAGSSYEQYF	TGTGCCAGCAGCTTAGCGGGAAGCTCCTACGAGCAGTACTTC
TRBJ2-7	TRBV18	TRBD2	NA	CASSPTSGTGEQYF	TGTGCCAGCTCACCGACTAGCGGCACAGGGGAGCAGTACTTC
TRBJ2-7	TRBV28	NA	NA	CASKTGEPSYEQYF	TGTGCCAGCAAGACGGGAGAGCCCTCCTACGAGCAGTACTTC
TRBJ2-7	TRBV4-2	NA	NA	CASSQDIRGEQYF	TGTGCCAGCAGCCAAGATATTAGGGGAGAGCAGTACTTC
TRBJ2-5	TRBV5-6	NA	NA	CASSLFAGLQETQYF	TGTGCCAGCAGCTTGTTTGCGGGGCTACAAGAGACCCAGTACTTC
TRBJ2-1	TRBV19	TRBD2	NA	CASSIGWGLAGNEQFF	TGTGCCAGTAGTATCGGGTGGGGACTAGCGGGTAATGAGCAGTTCTTC
TRBJ2-5	TRBV7-2	TRBD2	NA	CASSLGGLQETQYF	TGTGCCAGCAGCCTGGGGGGACTACAAGAGACCCAGTACTTC
TRBJ2-1	TRBV7-9	TRBD2	NA	CASSLSRAGLLPNEQFF	TGTGCCAGCAGCTTATCTCGGGCGGGACTATTACCCAATGAGCAGTTCTTC